Presented here are 31 T cell receptor beta chains from one specimen sequenced in a study of identical twins. MiXCR was run by TCRdb on the 5' RACE reads, yielding one entry per CDR3 protein. This sample yields around 570,000 distinct CDR3 sequences, of which 9.6% are seen a single time; under 3% belongs to the top ten. The same sample was also studied in work on yellow fever vaccine responses in identical twins.

Sequencing was carried out using PBMCs. These receptors were collected from a woman in her late teens or twenties in good health.

This clonotype was detected many times. The chain recombines TRBV7-9 with TRBJ2-1; weak D call: TRBD1 (6 bases). V dropped 5 bases and J dropped 0 bases, with 11 bases sitting between them. The CDR3 totals 15 residues. Germline assignment: CDR1 SEHNR and CDR2 FQNEAQ (reference sequence). Here the CDR3 reads CASSRRTDSYNEQFF. For the CDR3, the DNA is TGTGCCAGCAGCCGGAGGACAGACTCCTACAATGAGCAGTTCTTC.

This clonotype was counted many times. The J gene is TRBJ2-7, the V gene TRBV12-3 or TRBV12-4, with 9 nucleotides matching TRBD1. V shed 5 bases and J 6 bases; nucleotides not matched to a gene: 5. The CDR3 totals 13 residues. CDR3 in amino acids: CASSTGQGIEQYF. CDR3 nucleotides: TGTGCCAGCAGTACGGGACAGGGCATCGAGCAGTACTTC.

This clonotype has only a few counts. This chain joins TRBV6-5 and TRBJ2-7, with D tentatively TRBD1 (5 bases). The CDR3 spans 14 residues. The V end lost 1 base, the J end lost 0 bases, and 7 bases lay between the germline ends. Germline CDR1 is MNHEY and CDR2 is SVGAGI. The CDR3 DNA is TGTGCCAGCAGTTACTGGCAGGGCTCCTACGAGCAGTACTTC. This encodes CASSYWQGSYEQYF.

The V call is TRBV29-1, the J call TRBJ1-1; D is undetermined. Germline CDR1 reads SQVTM; CDR2 reads ANQGSEA. Between the trimmed V and J ends, which lost 5 bases and 0 bases, there was a span of 7 bases. The CDR3 covers 12 residues. The CDR3 is CSVNRMNTEAFF. The CDR3 DNA reads as TGCAGCGTTAACAGAATGAACACTGAAGCTTTCTTT.

The V gene is TRBV6-5, the J gene TRBJ2-1; possibly TRBD2 for D (6 bases). Trimming cost V 4 bases and J 6 bases, with 10 bases left between them. The CDR3 length is 13 residues. Germline V gene sequence: CDR1 MNHEY, CDR2 SVGAGI. CDR3 residues: CASSSTSPNEQFF. The CDR3 region has the DNA TGTGCCAGCAGTTCCACTAGCCCCAATGAGCAGTTCTTC.

The chain links TRBV2 to TRBJ2-5; 12 bases are a match to TRBD2. Germline CDR1 reads SNHLY; CDR2 reads FYNNEI. The V and J ends lost 2 bases and 3 bases, in that order; junction bases with no gene match: 1. This CDR3 is 15 amino acids long. CDR3 amino acids: CASSERLAGEETQYF. The DNA of the CDR3 is TGTGCCAGCAGTGAACGACTAGCGGGGGAAGAGACCCAGTACTTC.

A remark on this clonotype: An end of the junction differs from the germline gene, which may be a read error. This chain joins TRBV12-3 or TRBV12-4 and TRBJ2-6; 7 bases line up with TRBD1. The CDR3 has 17 residues. The CDR3 nucleotides read TGTACCAGCAGCGCGAGACAGGGCATCTCTGGGGCCAACGTCCTGACTTTC. It yields the protein CTSSARQGISGANVLTF.

This clonotype was seen at least ten times. Relative to the germline gene, one junction end is altered; a read error may explain this. The V call is TRBV5-5, the J call TRBJ2-3, with D hard to call. The CDR3 is made up of 14 amino acids. Germline CDR1 reads SGHKS; CDR2 reads YYEKEE (reference sequence). CDR3 amino acids: CASSLAKLAPAWHF. CDR3 in DNA: TGTGCCAGCAGCTTAGCGAAGTTGGCTCCGGCTTGGCATTTT.

With respect to this clonotype: This may come from a read error, since a much larger clone is one base off. This sequence joins TRBV6-5 and TRBJ2-3, with TRBD1 matching 7 bases. Trimming removed 2 bases from V and 2 bases from J; junction bases left unmatched: 1. CDR3 size: 14 residues. Germline CDR1 and CDR2: MNHEY and SVGAGI. The CDR3 protein is CASSYGQATDTQYF. CDR3 coding DNA: TGTGCCAGCAGTTACGGACAGGCCACAGATACGCAGTATTTT.

This clonotype was seen ten or more times. The DNA for the CDR3 is TGTGCCAGCAGTAACCGACAGGGGACCCCCTACAATGAGCAGTTCTTC. It specifies CASSNRQGTPYNEQFF. The rearrangement joins TRBV12-3 or TRBV12-4 to TRBJ2-1; 8 nucleotides agree with TRBD1. The CDR3 length is 16 residues. J gave up 2 bases and V 5 bases, and 8 bases lay outside the gene matches.

This clonotype has at least ten counts. The chain couples TRBV11-1 to TRBJ2-1, with D perhaps TRBD2 (7 bases). The CDR3 is made up of 15 amino acids. Germline values: CDR1 SGHAT, CDR2 FQDESV (reference sequence). Deletions cut 2 bases from V and 2 bases from J, with 10 bases between. The CDR3 here is CASSLRGGAYNEQFF. The CDR3 bases are TGTGCCAGCAGCTTACGAGGGGGGGCCTACAATGAGCAGTTCTTC. Supplemented by reference TRBV11-1 and TRBJ2-1, the full variable domain reads EAEVAQSPRYKITEKSQAVAFWCDPISGHATLYWYRQILGQGPELLVQFQDESVVDDSQLPKDRFSAERLKGVDSTLKIQPAELGDSAMYLCASSLRGGAYNEQFFGPGTRLTVL.

This clonotype was seen more than once but under ten times. The chain employs TRBV6-5 and TRBJ1-2, with TRBD1 matching 7 bases. V dropped 0 bases and J dropped 0; count of bases not matched to a gene: 4. The CDR3 sequence is 16 residues long. Looked up from germline, CDR1 is MNHEY and CDR2 is SVGAGI. DNA for the CDR3: TGTGCCAGCAGTTACTCCTGGGACAGTACTAACTATGGCTACACCTTC. Its protein is CASSYSWDSTNYGYTF.

The chain combines TRBV6-5 with TRBJ2-1; D is unresolved. CDR1 MNHEY and CDR2 SVGAGI come from the germline V gene. This CDR3 has 14 amino acids. V lost 2 bases to trimming and J lost 5 bases, with 10 bases between them. The CDR3: CASSYRVGNNEQFF. CDR3 nucleotides: TGTGCCAGCAGTTACAGGGTGGGCAACAATGAGCAGTTCTTC.

A few counts support this clonotype. V gene TRBV25-1 combines with J gene TRBJ2-5; tentative D call: TRBD2 (6 bases). CDR3 length: 15 amino acids. V was trimmed by 7 bases and J by 0 bases, leaving 15 bases between them. From germline, CDR1 is MGHDK and CDR2 SYGVNS. CDR3 protein: CASTIGGTYQETQYF. The CDR3 DNA reads as TGTGCCAGCACGATAGGAGGGACCTACCAAGAGACCCAGTACTTC.

This clonotype was detected a few times. The chain combines TRBV20-1 with TRBJ1-1; 7 positions agree with TRBD1. The ends lost 3 bases at V and 2 bases at J; junction bases unmatched: 6. The CDR3 extends over 14 amino acids. Germline values: CDR1 DFQATT, CDR2 SNEGSKA (reference sequence). CDR3 protein: CSARKGQTNTEAFF. CDR3 nucleotides: TGCAGTGCTAGGAAGGGACAGACAAACACTGAAGCTTTCTTT.

This clonotype was recorded a few times. The genes are TRBV3-1 and TRBJ2-5, with 7 bases matching TRBD1. Trimming removed 1 base from V and 3 bases from J; junction bases left unmatched: 8. Germline V gene data show CDR1 as LGHDT and CDR2 as YNNKEL (reference sequence). CDR3 length: 16 amino acids. CDR3 DNA sequence: TGTGCCAGCAGCCAAGGGGACGACAGGGTAAAAGAGACCCAGTACTTC. The encoded protein is CASSQGDDRVKETQYF.

V usage is TRBV12-3 or TRBV12-4 and J usage is TRBJ1-5; possible D gene TRBD1, 5 bases. The V gene lost 6 bases and the J gene lost 13 bases, with 28 bases spanning the gap. The length of the CDR3 is 16 residues. CDR3 sequence reads: CASSQSGTERVPQQHF. In nucleotides, the CDR3 is TGTGCCAGCAGCCAATCCGGGACCGAGAGAGTGCCCCAGCAGCATTTT.

In this sample, this clonotype turned up a few times. This sequence joins TRBV20-1 and TRBJ2-5; 9 bases match TRBD1. The trim removed 5 bases at V and 5 bases at J, leaving 9 bases unmatched. Germline lookup yields CDR1 DFQATT and CDR2 SNEGSKA (reference sequence). The CDR3 spans 14 residues. The CDR3 region is CSAWDREGTETQYF. CDR3 nucleotides: TGCAGTGCTTGGGACAGGGAAGGGACGGAGACCCAGTACTTC.

V is TRBV30 and J is TRBJ2-7; D perhaps matches TRBD1 (6 bases). Germline assignment: CDR1 GTSNPN and CDR2 SVGIG (reference sequence). The CDR3 contains 14 residues. V was trimmed by 4 bases and J by 0 bases, leaving 13 bases between them. The CDR3 bases are TGTGCCTGGACCAACAGGGCCACCTCCTACGAGCAGTACTTC. Amino acid sequence: CAWTNRATSYEQYF.

This clonotype was detected many times. V and J are TRBV12-3 or TRBV12-4 and TRBJ2-5; D ambiguous. Trimming stripped 0 bases from V and 5 bases from J, with 13 bases between. CDR3 length: 15 amino acids. The CDR3 DNA sequence: TGTGCCAGCAGTTTAGCGGACCCGGCTTGGGAGACCCAGTACTTC. Its protein product is CASSLADPAWETQYF.

At least ten counts were recorded for this clonotype. The rearrangement links TRBV2 to TRBJ2-1, with 7 bases identical to TRBD2. CDR1 SNHLY and CDR2 FYNNEI come from the germline V gene. This CDR3 has 14 amino acids. V gave up 8 bases and J gave up 4 bases; unmatched junction bases: 8. DNA of the CDR3: TGTGCCAGCGGGGAGGGAAAAGGGTACAATGAGCAGTTCTTC. Its protein product is CASGEGKGYNEQFF.

V gene TRBV6-5 combines with J gene TRBJ1-2, with D possibly being TRBD1 (6 bases). The germline V gene encodes CDR1 MNHEY and CDR2 SVGAGI. This CDR3 comprises 13 residues. The V and J ends lost 6 bases and 14 bases respectively, with 22 bases between them. In DNA, the CDR3 is TGTGCCAGCAGGTACCCGCAGGGTCAGGGGTGGACCTTC. Protein: CASRYPQGQGWTF.

This clonotype occurred many times. The gene calls are TRBV10-3 and TRBJ2-3; D possibly corresponds to TRBD2 (5 bases). Germline values: CDR1 ENHRY, CDR2 SYGVKD. V lost 0 bases and J 2 bases, leaving 9 bases between the germline ends. There are 15 residues in the CDR3. CDR3 protein: CAISESRELTDTQYF. CDR3 nucleotide sequence: TGTGCCATCAGTGAGTCGAGGGAGCTCACAGATACGCAGTATTTT.

This clonotype was picked up a small number of times. The V and J genes are TRBV15 and TRBJ2-7; D not certain. V was shortened by 0 bases and J by 4 bases, with 10 bases between the two germline ends. This CDR3 spans 14 amino acids. CDR1 and CDR2 from the germline V gene are LNHNV and YYDKDF (reference sequence). The CDR3 sequence: CATSRDRLHYEQYF. CDR3 sequence (DNA): TGTGCCACCAGCAGAGACAGGCTTCATTACGAGCAGTACTTC.

The V and J genes are TRBV12-3 or TRBV12-4 and TRBJ2-7, with TRBD2 matching 8 bases. The CDR3 has 16 amino acids. V trimming: 3 bases; J trimming: 0 bases; junction bases outside the gene matches: 7. The DNA of the CDR3 is TGTGCCAGCAGTTTCGGCGGCGGGACTAGCTCCTACGAGCAGTACTTC. Translation gives CASSFGGGTSSYEQYF.

This clonotype was seen repeatedly, ten times or more. The chain joins TRBV6-2 or TRBV6-3 to TRBJ2-3, with TRBD2 identical over 8 bases. The CDR3 runs 17 residues. V was pared by 2 bases and J by 6 bases, with 13 bases of the junction left unmatched. Germline CDR1 MNHEY, CDR2 SVGEGT. Written as DNA, the CDR3 is TGTGCCAGCAGTTACCCGATGAGGAGCGGGAGTCGGGATACGCAGTATTTT. Protein sequence: CASSYPMRSGSRDTQYF.

This clonotype was seen many times. The chain is built from TRBV5-5 and TRBJ2-3; 8 nucleotides line up with TRBD2. The CDR3 length is 15 residues. V trimming: 3 bases; J trimming: 4 bases; junction bases outside the gene matches: 7. The germline CDR1 and CDR2 sequences are SGHKS and YYEKEE (reference sequence). CDR3 nucleotides: TGTGCCAGCAGCTACCCGGGGGGGCCATCAGATACGCAGTATTTT. Translating it yields CASSYPGGPSDTQYF. Full variable domain (missing parts from reference TRBV5-5 and TRBJ2-3): DAGVTQSPTHLIKTRGQQVTLRCSPISGHKSVSWYQQVLGQGPQFIFQYYEKEERGRGNFPDRFSARQFPNYSSELNVNALLLGDSALYLCASSYPGGPSDTQYFGPGTRLTVL.

This clonotype was seen ten or more times. The chain is built from TRBV11-2 and TRBJ2-7; TRBD1 is a possible D gene (6 bases). V dropped 1 base and J dropped 5 bases, with 15 bases sitting between them. Germline V lookup: CDR1 SGHAT, CDR2 FQNNGV. The length of the CDR3 is 15 residues. CDR3 nucleotide sequence: TGTGCCAGCAGCTTAGCCGGGACATTCGCCCACGAGCAGTACTTC. It translates to CASSLAGTFAHEQYF.

This clonotype was detected many times. The chain employs TRBV15 and TRBJ2-7; no clear D. CDR3 length: 14 amino acids. Germline CDR1 reads LNHNV; CDR2 reads YYDKDF (reference sequence). The V end lost 0 bases, the J end lost 4 bases, and 10 bases lay between the germline ends. In nucleotides, the CDR3 is TGTGCCACCAGCAGAGATCAAGGGCTTTACGAGCAGTACTTC. This codes for CATSRDQGLYEQYF.

This clonotype was seen many times. The rearrangement joins TRBV5-1 to TRBJ2-7; 7 bases are shared with TRBD1. The V gene end was trimmed by 1 base and the J gene end by 3 bases; junction bases not matched to a gene: 7. The length of the CDR3 is 15 residues. Germline CDR1 SGHRS, CDR2 YFSETQ. As DNA, the CDR3 is TGCGCCAGCAGCTTGTTATGGGACAGTCTCTACGAGCAGTACTTC. This gives the protein CASSLLWDSLYEQYF.

This clonotype has just a few counts. The genes are TRBV27 and TRBJ2-4; D perhaps matches TRBD1 (5 bases). The V and J ends lost 2 bases and 0 bases respectively, with 8 bases between them. The CDR3 consists of 15 residues. Germline loops: CDR1 MNHEY, CDR2 SMNVEV (reference sequence). CDR3 coding DNA: TGTGCCAGCAGTTTACCGACAGTAGCCAAAAACATTCAGTACTTC. Its protein product is CASSLPTVAKNIQYF.